The T cell receptor (beta chain) under discussion was sequenced for a study of regulatory T cells in long-lasting Graves disease. Overall study results and limits: TRBV28, TRBJ1-2 and TRBJ2-5 were segments that persistent disease favored.

There are many counts of this clonotype. Its antigen is still unknown. This sample's time point: newly diagnosed GD, antithyroid drugs for less than 3 months. The authors made the TCR library using RNA they extracted from PBMCs. Arm-PCR of CDR3 regions with iRepertoire HTBI primers generated TCR beta libraries. One entry per CDR3 protein results from TCRdb running MiXCR on the multiplex PCR reads. Of hundreds of thousands of distinct CDR3 sequences listed, about 13% are singletons. V shed 11 bases and J shed 2 bases, with 11 bases lying between them. The CDR3 consists of 12 residues. In germline, CDR1 is SGHAT, CDR2 FQNNGV. The same specimen was also included in a second study, on T cells in Graves' hyperthyroidism and ophthalmopathy. That paper adds: When ophthalmopathy did not progress within 18 months, Graves' hyperthyroidism was considered stable. The primer set for the first-round RT-PCR of the TCR CDR3 was HTBI. Also found in blood were most expanded thyroid clonotypes above 0.001.

This sample comprised peripheral blood mononuclear cells (PBMCs), obtained at new diagnosis, from a patient treated with antithyroid drugs. The TCR sequence derives from a man aged 30-40 years with Graves disease. V is TRBV11-2 and J is TRBJ2-3; no clear D gene. The CDR3 spells CASTPTTDTQYF. The CDR3 coding sequence is TGTGCCTCTACCCCTACCACAGATACGCAGTATTTT.